The clone carrying this T cell receptor (beta chain) was seen more than once but under ten times. Antigen unknown. Sample-barcoded 5' priming and a J-beta primer mix drove a second PCR of roughly 7 to 11 cycles. TCRdb reprocessed the 5' RACE reads with MiXCR, giving one entry per CDR3 protein. Of some 700,000 distinct CDR3 sequences listed, roughly 47% were seen once; the top ten hold less than 25%. This entry is derived from a study of blood T cells in healthy people across ages. Whole-study context: Template-switching capture recovered about one barcoded beta molecule per two T cells. The study's findings and limits: Roughly linearly, TCR beta diversity per million T cells fell as age increased.

This TCR was recovered from a woman aged 55-75 years in good health. The sequencing input was blood.

Here the CDR3 DNA reads TGTGCCAGCAGCTCCAGAGGGGCAGCTTGGGAAAAACTGTTTTTT. It yields the protein CASSSRGAAWEKLFF. The V gene is TRBV3-1, the J gene TRBJ1-4; a possible D gene is TRBD1 (5 bases). The germline CDR1 and CDR2 sequences are LGHDT and YNNKEL (reference sequence). The CDR3 sequence is 15 residues long. V was shortened by 5 bases and J by 8 bases, with 18 bases between the two germline ends.